These 24 T cell receptor beta chains were sequenced from one sample in a study of OX40 agonist ivuxolimab in advanced cancers. Sequencing used immunoSEQ multiplex PCR; TCRdb keeps in-frame clones, though not all of them. The repertoire holds 80,000 to 100,000 clones, with approximately 93% as singletons. Sequenced here: CD4+ or CD8+ T cells sorted from blood, sampled in a trial of the OX40 agonist ivuxolimab. The receptors derive from an adult with an advanced solid tumor such as melanoma, head and neck, liver or kidney cancer.

The table lists this clone with a few counts. The rearrangement joins TRBV2 to TRBJ1-5; D remains ambiguous. Trimming took off 4 bases at V and 6 bases at J, with 10 bases between the two ends. Germline CDR1 SNHLY, CDR2 FYNNEI. There are 13 residues in the CDR3. As DNA, the CDR3 is TGTGCCAGCAGTGGGCTCTTTAGTCAGCCCCAGCATTTT. Translated: CASSGLFSQPQHF.

The chain couples TRBV28 to TRBJ1-6; D call uncertain. CDR1 is MDHEN, CDR2 SYDVKM, per germline. V lost 6 bases and J lost 4, with 13 bases in between. The CDR3 totals 15 residues. CDR3 coding DNA: TGTGCCAGCAGCCGCCGACGGAATTATAATTCACCCCTCCACTTT. This encodes CASSRRRNYNSPLHF. Based on the CDR3 plus reference TRBV28 and TRBJ1-6, the full variable domain is DVKVTQSSRYLVKRTGEKVFLECVQDMDHENMFWYRQDPGLGLRLIYFSYDVKMKEKGDIPEGYSVSREKKERFSLILESASTNQTSMYLCASSRRRNYNSPLHFGNGTRLTVT.

The V gene is TRBV19, the J gene TRBJ1-2; D is undetermined. Germline CDR1 is LNHDA and CDR2 is SQIVND (reference sequence). CDR3 length: 14 amino acids. Trimming cost V 3 bases and J 4 bases, with 12 bases left between them. The DNA for the CDR3 is TGTGCCAGTAGTATTGTTGTAGTCTCCTATGGCTACACCTTC. This sequence encodes CASSIVVVSYGYTF.

The CDR3 loop reads CASSDREGAQHF. DNA of the CDR3: TGTGCCAGCAGTGATAGGGAGGGTGCCCAGCATTTT. This chain links TRBV6-1 with TRBJ1-5, with unresolved D. This CDR3 is built from 12 residues. V lost 3 bases and J lost 11, with 11 bases in between. Germline V gene data show CDR1 as MNHNS and CDR2 as SASEGT.

V and J are TRBV10-3 and TRBJ1-1, with no clear D. CDR1 and CDR2 from the germline V gene are ENHRY and SYGVKD. The germline V and J ends were trimmed by 3 bases and 10 bases, with 15 bases remaining between them. This CDR3 spans 13 amino acids. The CDR3: CAISETPPSRAFF. The CDR3 coding sequence is TGTGCCATCAGTGAAACCCCCCCATCCCGAGCTTTCTTT.

V is TRBV28 and J is TRBJ2-5; possibly TRBD1 or TRBD2 for D (5 bases each). Germline lookup yields CDR1 MDHEN and CDR2 SYDVKM. V was shortened by 3 bases and J by 5 bases, with 19 bases between the two germline ends. The CDR3 spans 16 residues. The CDR3 coding sequence is TGTGCCAGCAGTTTGGGGCGTGGGGGAAAAGAGGAGACCCAGTACTTC. Protein sequence: CASSLGRGGKEETQYF.

The V gene is TRBV9, the J gene TRBJ2-5; the match to TRBD2 covers 9 bases. Trimming removed 0 bases from V and 2 bases from J; junction bases left unmatched: 5. This CDR3 region has 16 residues. The germline V gene encodes CDR1 SGDLS and CDR2 YYNGEE. CDR3 sequence reads: CASSVGSLAGQETQYF. The DNA of the CDR3 is TGTGCCAGCAGCGTAGGCTCGCTAGCGGGACAAGAGACCCAGTACTTC.

CDR3 sequence: CASSKEENYRGTYNQPQHF. The DNA of the CDR3 is TGTGCCAGCAGCAAAGAGGAAAATTACAGGGGTACCTACAATCAGCCCCAGCATTTT. This sequence joins TRBV21-1 and TRBJ1-5; whether TRBD1, the table's D call, matches the DNA was not checked. TRBV21-1 counts as a pseudogene. The CDR3 spans 19 residues.

V and J are TRBV27 and TRBJ2-3; D is unresolved. Germline assignment: CDR1 MNHEY and CDR2 SMNVEV (reference sequence). Trimming cost V 0 bases and J 0 bases, with 4 bases left between them. The CDR3 loop spans 14 amino acids. CDR3 sequence: CASSLSVSTDTQYF. CDR3 in DNA: TGTGCCAGCAGTTTATCCGTTAGCACAGATACGCAGTATTTT.

V usage is TRBV28 and J usage is TRBJ1-5; D may be TRBD1 (6 bases). This CDR3 has 17 residues. From germline, CDR1 is MDHEN and CDR2 SYDVKM. V lost 7 bases, J lost 0 bases, and 19 bases lay in between. This chain's CDR3 is CASTPVGTHYSNQPQHF. The CDR3 DNA reads as TGTGCCAGCACCCCGGTAGGGACACACTATAGCAATCAGCCCCAGCATTTT. Together with reference TRBV28 and TRBJ1-5, the CDR3 gives the full variable domain: DVKVTQSSRYLVKRTGEKVFLECVQDMDHENMFWYRQDPGLGLRLIYFSYDVKMKEKGDIPEGYSVSREKKERFSLILESASTNQTSMYLCASTPVGTHYSNQPQHFGDGTRLSIL.

V is TRBV19 and J is TRBJ2-1; no clear D. The germline V gene encodes CDR1 LNHDA and CDR2 SQIVND (reference sequence). Trimming removed 6 bases from V and 2 bases from J, with 11 bases in between. The length of the CDR3 is 14 residues. CDR3 region: CASSLGGTYNEQFF. Written as DNA, the CDR3 is TGTGCCAGTAGCCTGGGCGGAACCTACAATGAGCAGTTCTTC.

The chain employs TRBV9 and TRBJ1-2, with a weak D call TRBD1 (5 bases). Germline V gene sequence: CDR1 SGDLS, CDR2 YYNGEE. The CDR3 spans 16 residues. V gave up 4 bases and J gave up 7 bases, with 23 bases separating them. The CDR3 nucleotides read TGTGCCAGCAGCCAATCTCCGATAGGGGAGGGTGGTGGCTACACCTTC. The encoded protein is CASSQSPIGEGGGYTF.

The rearrangement uses TRBV18 and TRBJ1-2; TRBD1 might be the D (5 bases). V was clipped by 3 bases and J by 8 bases, with 19 bases between them. The CDR3 covers 15 residues. Per the germline V gene, CDR1 is KGHSH and CDR2 is LQKENI. The CDR3 region has the DNA TGTGCCAGCTCACCGGGGACGGGGCCGGCTGAGGGCTACACCTTC. This encodes CASSPGTGPAEGYTF.

This clone was recorded only once. The rearrangement links TRBV2 to TRBJ2-5; 7 bases fit TRBD1. This CDR3 spans 13 amino acids. Trimming removed 5 bases from V and 4 bases from J; junction bases left unmatched: 4. Germline CDR1 and CDR2: SNHLY and FYNNEI. The DNA of the CDR3 is TGTGCCAGCAGTATACGACAGGGAGAGACCCAGTACTTC. Translation gives CASSIRQGETQYF. Using reference TRBV2 and TRBJ2-5 for the parts outside the CDR3, the full variable domain is EPEVTQTPSHQVTQMGQEVILRCVPISNHLYFYWYRQILGQKVEFLVSFYNNEISEKSEIFDDQFSVERPDGSNFTLKIRSTKLEDSAMYFCASSIRQGETQYFGPGTRLLVL.

The chain employs TRBV7-2 and TRBJ2-7, with 11 bases fitting TRBD2. Germline loops: CDR1 SGHTA, CDR2 FQGNSA. The V segment lost 5 bases and the J segment 4 bases; nucleotides outside the gene matches: 7. The CDR3 runs to 15 residues. CDR3 region: CASSQRLAGMYEQYF. DNA for the CDR3: TGTGCCAGCAGCCAGAGACTAGCGGGGATGTACGAGCAGTACTTC.

The V and J genes are TRBV27 and TRBJ1-5; D not resolved. The CDR3 covers 17 residues. V lost 5 bases to trimming and J lost 0 bases, with 17 bases between them. The germline CDR1 and CDR2 sequences are MNHEY and SMNVEV (reference sequence). CDR3 region: CASSHKTNPNSNQPQHF. The DNA for the CDR3 is TGTGCCAGCAGTCATAAGACGAATCCAAATAGCAATCAGCCCCAGCATTTT.

This chain uses TRBV30 with TRBJ2-5; perhaps TRBD1 as D (6 bases). V lost 0 bases and J 4 bases, leaving 9 bases between the germline ends. CDR1 and CDR2 (germline): GTSNPN, SVGIG (reference sequence). This CDR3 spans 13 amino acids. CDR3 sequence (DNA): TGTGCCTGGAGTGTAACAGGGATAGAGACCCAGTACTTC. It codes for CAWSVTGIETQYF.

The V and J genes are TRBV5-1 and TRBJ1-4; D ambiguous. Germline V gives CDR1 SGHRS, CDR2 YFSETQ. There are 14 residues in the CDR3. V was cut by 0 bases and J by 7 bases, with 10 bases left in between. This CDR3 is CASSLGIRGEKLFF. The CDR3 DNA sequence: TGCGCCAGCAGCTTGGGGATCCGGGGTGAAAAACTGTTTTTT.

The chain has TRBV5-6 and TRBJ1-1; 9 bases are a match to TRBD1. Per germline, CDR1 SGHDT and CDR2 YYEEEE. J gave up 7 bases and V 3 bases, and 4 bases lay outside the gene matches. The length of the CDR3 is 13 residues. The CDR3 loop is CASSWGQGSEAFF. CDR3 coding DNA: TGTGCCAGCAGCTGGGGACAGGGAAGTGAAGCTTTCTTT.

Only one count was recorded for this clone. V gene TRBV4-3 combines with J gene TRBJ1-6; a possible D gene is TRBD1 (5 bases). The CDR3 runs 16 residues. Germline lookup yields CDR1 LGHNA and CDR2 YSLEER. V lost 4 bases and J lost 7, with 17 bases in between. The CDR3 protein is CASSLGPGLENSPLHF. The DNA for the CDR3 is TGCGCCAGCAGCCTGGGACCGGGACTTGAGAATTCACCCCTCCACTTT.

The chain combines TRBV6-6 with TRBJ1-6; a possible D gene is TRBD1 (5 bases). Trimming took 4 bases from V and 13 from J, leaving 14 bases between them. CDR1 and CDR2 from the germline V gene are MNHNY and SVGAGI (reference sequence). This CDR3 contains 13 residues. CDR3 nucleotide sequence: TGTGCCAGCAGTTTGGGACGGACCCTGCCCCTCCACTTT. It specifies CASSLGRTLPLHF.

V gene TRBV28 combines with J gene TRBJ2-6, with TRBD1 as a possible D gene (6 bases). Germline CDR1 MDHEN, CDR2 SYDVKM. The length of the CDR3 is 17 residues. V gave up 1 base and J gave up 2 bases, with 12 bases separating them. CDR3 sequence reads: CASSLLTGRAGANVLTF. Here the CDR3 DNA reads TGTGCCAGCAGTTTATTAACAGGGAGAGCTGGGGCCAACGTCCTGACTTTC.

The V gene is TRBV18, the J gene TRBJ2-5; D gene uncertain. The CDR3 loop spans 13 amino acids. V dropped 6 bases and J dropped 3 bases, with 11 bases sitting between them. In germline, CDR1 is KGHSH, CDR2 LQKENI. The CDR3 region has the DNA TGTGCCAGCTCGCGCATCTTAAAAGAGACCCAGTACTTC. Protein product: CASSRILKETQYF.

This sequence joins TRBV30 and TRBJ1-2, with TRBD1 as a possible D gene (5 bases). The CDR3 contains 15 residues. Trimming took 2 bases from V and 0 from J, leaving 13 bases between them. The germline gives CDR1 GTSNPN, CDR2 SVGIG (reference sequence). The CDR3, as DNA: TGTGCCTGGAGTCGGGACGGTAAAGCTAACTATGGCTACACCTTC. It translates to CAWSRDGKANYGYTF.